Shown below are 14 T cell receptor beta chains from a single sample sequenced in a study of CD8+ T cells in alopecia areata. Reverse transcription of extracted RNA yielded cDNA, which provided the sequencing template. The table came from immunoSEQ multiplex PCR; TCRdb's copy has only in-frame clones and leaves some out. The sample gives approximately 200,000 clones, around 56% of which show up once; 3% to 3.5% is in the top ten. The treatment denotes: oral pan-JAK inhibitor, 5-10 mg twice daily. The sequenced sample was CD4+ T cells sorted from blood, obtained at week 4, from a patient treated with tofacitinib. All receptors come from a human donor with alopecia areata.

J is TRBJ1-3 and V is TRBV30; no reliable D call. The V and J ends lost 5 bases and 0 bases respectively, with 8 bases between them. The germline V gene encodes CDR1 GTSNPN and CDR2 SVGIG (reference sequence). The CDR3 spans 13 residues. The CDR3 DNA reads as TGTGCCTGGGGACGGGACTCTGGAAACACCATATATTTT. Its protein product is CAWGRDSGNTIYF.

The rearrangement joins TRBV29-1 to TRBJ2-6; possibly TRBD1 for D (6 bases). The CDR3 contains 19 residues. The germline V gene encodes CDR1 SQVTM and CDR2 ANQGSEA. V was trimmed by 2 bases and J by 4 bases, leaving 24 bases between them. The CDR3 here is CSVESPKGEYTTGANVLTF. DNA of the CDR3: TGCAGCGTTGAATCCCCAAAGGGGGAATATACAACCGGGGCCAACGTCCTGACTTTC.

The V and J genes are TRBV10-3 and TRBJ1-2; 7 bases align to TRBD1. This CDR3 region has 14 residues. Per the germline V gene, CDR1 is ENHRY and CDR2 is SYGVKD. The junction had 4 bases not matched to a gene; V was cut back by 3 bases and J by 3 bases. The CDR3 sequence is CAISEMGTDYGYTF. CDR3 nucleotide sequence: TGTGCCATCAGTGAAATGGGGACAGACTATGGCTACACCTTC.

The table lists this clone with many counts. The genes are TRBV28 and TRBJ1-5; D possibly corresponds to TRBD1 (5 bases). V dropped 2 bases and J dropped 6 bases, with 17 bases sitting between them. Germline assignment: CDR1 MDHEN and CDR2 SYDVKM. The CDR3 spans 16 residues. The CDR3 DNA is TGTGCCAGCAGTTTAATAGGGACCTCGCCCGGTCAGCCCCAGCATTTT. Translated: CASSLIGTSPGQPQHF.

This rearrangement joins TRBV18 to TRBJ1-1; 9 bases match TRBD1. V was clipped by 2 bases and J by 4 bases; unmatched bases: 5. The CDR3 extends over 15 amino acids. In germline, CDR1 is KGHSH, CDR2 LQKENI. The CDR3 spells CASSPIGTGTTEAFF. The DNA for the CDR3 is TGTGCCAGCTCACCAATCGGGACAGGGACCACTGAAGCTTTCTTT.

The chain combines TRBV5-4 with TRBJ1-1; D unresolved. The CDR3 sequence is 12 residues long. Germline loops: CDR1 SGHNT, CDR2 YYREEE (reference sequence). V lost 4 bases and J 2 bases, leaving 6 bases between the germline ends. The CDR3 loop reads CASSVVNTEAFF. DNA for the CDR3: TGTGCCAGCAGCGTAGTAAACACTGAAGCTTTCTTT.

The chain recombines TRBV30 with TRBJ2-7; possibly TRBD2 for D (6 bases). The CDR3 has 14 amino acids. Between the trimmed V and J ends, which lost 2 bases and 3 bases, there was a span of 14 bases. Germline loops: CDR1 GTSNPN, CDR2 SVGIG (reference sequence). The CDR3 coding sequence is TGTGCCTGGAGTATGAAAGGGACTGACTACGAGCAGTACTTC. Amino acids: CAWSMKGTDYEQYF.

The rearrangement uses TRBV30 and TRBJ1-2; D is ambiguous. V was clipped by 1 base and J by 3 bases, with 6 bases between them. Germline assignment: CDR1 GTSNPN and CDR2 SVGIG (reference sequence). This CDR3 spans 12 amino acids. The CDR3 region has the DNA TGTGCCTGGAGTGCTAGGGACTATGGCTACACCTTC. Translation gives CAWSARDYGYTF. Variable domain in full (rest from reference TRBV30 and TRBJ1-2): SQTIHQWPATLVQPVGSPLSLECTVEGTSNPNLYWYRQAAGRGLQLLFYSVGIGQISSEVPQNLSASRPQDRQFILSSKKLLLSDSGFYLCAWSARDYGYTFGSGTRLTVV.

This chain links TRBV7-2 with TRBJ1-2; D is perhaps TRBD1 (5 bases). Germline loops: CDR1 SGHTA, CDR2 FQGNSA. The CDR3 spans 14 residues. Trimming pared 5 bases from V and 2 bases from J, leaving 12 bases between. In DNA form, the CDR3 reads TGTGCCAGCAGCCCGGGCCGGGACAACTATGGCTACACCTTC. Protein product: CASSPGRDNYGYTF.

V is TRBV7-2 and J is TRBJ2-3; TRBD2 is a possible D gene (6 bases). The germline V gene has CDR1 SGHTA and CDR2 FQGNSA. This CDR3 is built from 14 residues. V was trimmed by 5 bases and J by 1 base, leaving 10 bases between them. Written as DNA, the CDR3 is TGTGCCAGCAGCCCCGGGGGTGGCACAGATACGCAGTATTTT. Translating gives CASSPGGGTDTQYF.

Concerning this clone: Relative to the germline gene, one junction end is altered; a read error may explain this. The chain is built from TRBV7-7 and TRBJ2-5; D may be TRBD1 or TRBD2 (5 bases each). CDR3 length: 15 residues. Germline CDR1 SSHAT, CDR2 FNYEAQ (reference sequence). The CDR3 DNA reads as TGTGCTAGCAGTCCCGGGACGGGGAACCAAGAGACCCAGTACTTC. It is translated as CASSPGTGNQETQYF.

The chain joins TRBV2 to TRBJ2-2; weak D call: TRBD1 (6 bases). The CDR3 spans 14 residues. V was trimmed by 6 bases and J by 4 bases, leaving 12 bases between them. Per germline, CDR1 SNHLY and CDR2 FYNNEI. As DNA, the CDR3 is TGTGCCAGCAGGCCCGGGACAATCACCGGGGAGCTGTTTTTT. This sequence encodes CASRPGTITGELFF.

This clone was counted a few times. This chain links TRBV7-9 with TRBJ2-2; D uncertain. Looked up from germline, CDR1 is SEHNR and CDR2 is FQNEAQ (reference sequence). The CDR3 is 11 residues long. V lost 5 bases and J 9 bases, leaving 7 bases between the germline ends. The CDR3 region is CASSRNWELFF. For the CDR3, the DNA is TGTGCCAGCAGCCGTAATTGGGAGCTGTTTTTT.

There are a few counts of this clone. DNA for the CDR3: TGTGCCAGCAGCTTAGCGGCTGGGGCCAACGTCCTGACTTTC. It specifies CASSLAAGANVLTF. The chain links TRBV11-3 to TRBJ2-6; D remains ambiguous. V was shortened by 1 base and J by 2 bases, with 3 bases between the two germline ends. The germline V gene has CDR1 SGHNT and CDR2 YENEEA. CDR3 length equals 14 residues.